This TCR beta chain emerged from a study of cytomegalovirus exposure and HLA in healthy donors. Background on the study: Earlier, roughly 180 million T cells were analyzed, and 90 million to 140 million unique TCR beta sequences were found among them.

The PCR was carried out with 60 Vbeta primers and 13 Jbeta primers. Data came from immunoSEQ multiplex PCR; TCRdb stores just in-frame clones and leaves some out. The listing contains approximately 170,000 clones. Study-level findings and limits: Association with HLA alleles at 0.05 false discovery rate was found for 16,951 TCR beta sequences in a later analysis. As a later analysis revealed, the rate of TCR association differed by HLA locus, with DRB1 most and HLA-C fewest. No immune exposure information besides CMV serostatus was available.

CDR3 size: 15 residues. Germline V CDR1 and CDR2: KGHSH, LQKENI. V was pared by 3 bases and J by 3 bases, with 14 bases between. As for this clone: Its antigen is still unknown.

V is TRBV18 and J is TRBJ1-2; TRBD1 is a possible D gene (5 bases). The sequence derives from a woman aged 18-29 years in good health and CMV-seropositive. The sequenced sample consisted of PBMCs. CDR3 sequence: CASSPVGRGDYGYTF. Here the CDR3 DNA reads TGTGCCAGCTCACCCGTTGGGAGGGGCGACTATGGCTACACCTTC.